This is a list of T cell receptor beta chains from one sample in a study of blood T cell repertoires in COVID-19. Sequencing was performed with immunoSEQ multiplex PCR; in TCRdb, only in-frame clones are kept and a portion is missing. This sample yields about 110,000 clones, of which about 83% are seen a single time; just over 4% belongs to the top ten. The sample consisted of peripheral blood. The receptor set was obtained from a woman in her seventies with acute or convalescent COVID-19. Each CDR3 is given with its conserved first and last residue. The D gene is left open where the match is weak. For some rows the clone size is stated as once, few or many, or as a class when expanded; others skip it.

TRBV30,NA,NA,TRBJ2-7,TGTGCCTGGAGTGTCCAGGGATACGAGCAGTACTTC,CAWSVQGYEQYF
TRBV4-2,NA,NA,TRBJ1-4,TGTGCCAGCAGCCAAGATACCAGGGGTGAAAAACTGTTTTTT,CASSQDTRGEKLFF
TRBV12-3/TRBV12-4,NA,TRBD1,TRBJ1-2,TGTGCCAGCAGCCGACAGGGTTTAATTGGCTACACCTTC,CASSRQGLIGYTF
TRBV5-1,NA,TRBD1,TRBJ2-2,TGCGCCAGCAGCTTGGGGGGGACAGCTTCCACCGGGGAGCTGTTTTTT,CASSLGGTASTGELFF
TRBV29-1,NA,NA,TRBJ2-3,TGCAGCGTTGCAGGGGTCCGGCTAGATACGCAGTATTTT,CSVAGVRLDTQYF
TRBV27,NA,NA,TRBJ2-3,TGTGCCAGCAGTTTATCGTCTAGCACAGATACGCAGTATTTT,CASSLSSSTDTQYF
TRBV27,NA,TRBD1,TRBJ1-2,TGTGCCAGCAGTCCAGGGACAGGGGCCGGCTACACCTTC,CASSPGTGAGYTF
TRBV24-1,few,NA,TRBJ1-1,TGTGCCACCAGTGGCGGGGATAGACCCTCCGAAGCTTTCTTT,CATSGGDRPSEAFF
TRBV12-5,NA,NA,TRBJ1-3,TGTGCTAGTGGACCGGGGAGGGGAAACACCATATATTTT,CASGPGRGNTIYF
TRBV28,NA,TRBD1,TRBJ1-2,TGTGCCAGCAGTTTTGACAGGGCCGTCGGCTACACCTTC,CASSFDRAVGYTF
TRBV19,NA,TRBD2,TRBJ2-3,TGTGCCAGTAGTATTGGGGGACTAGCGGGGCGGCACACCTACATAGATACGCAGTATTTT,CASSIGGLAGRHTYIDTQYF
TRBV3-1/TRBV3-2,NA,TRBD2,TRBJ2-5,TGTGCCAGCAGCACTCGGACTAGCGGGAGGGAGACCCAGTACTTC,CASSTRTSGRETQYF
TRBV3-1/TRBV3-2,few,TRBD1,TRBJ1-6,TGTGCCAGCAGCGGGACGGGACAGCTCAATTCACCCCTCCACTTT,CASSGTGQLNSPLHF
TRBV9,NA,NA,TRBJ1-2,TGTGCCAGCAGCGTAGCAGAAAACTATGGCTACACCTTC,CASSVAENYGYTF